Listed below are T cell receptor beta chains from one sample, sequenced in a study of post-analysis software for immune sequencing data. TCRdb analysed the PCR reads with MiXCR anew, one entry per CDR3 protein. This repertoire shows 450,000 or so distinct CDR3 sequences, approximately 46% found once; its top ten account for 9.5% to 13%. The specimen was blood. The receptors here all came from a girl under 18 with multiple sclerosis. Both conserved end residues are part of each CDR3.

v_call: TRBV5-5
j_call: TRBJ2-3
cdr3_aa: CASSLGLSSADTQYF

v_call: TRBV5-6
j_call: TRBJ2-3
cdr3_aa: CASSLVPSRGTQYF

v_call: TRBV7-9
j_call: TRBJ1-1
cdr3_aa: CASSIGPGADEAFF

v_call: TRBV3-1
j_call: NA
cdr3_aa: CASSQDVRALHYEQYF

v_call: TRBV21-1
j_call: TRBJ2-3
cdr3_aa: CASSHRSGETSTDTQYF

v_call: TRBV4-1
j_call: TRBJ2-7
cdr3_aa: CASSQDLRQGYEQYF

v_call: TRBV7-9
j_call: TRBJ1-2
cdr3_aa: CASSLASHYGYTF

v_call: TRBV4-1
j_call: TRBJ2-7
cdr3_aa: CASSQVNRGDEQYF

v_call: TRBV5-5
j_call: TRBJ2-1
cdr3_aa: CASSFRTSGSALYNEQFF

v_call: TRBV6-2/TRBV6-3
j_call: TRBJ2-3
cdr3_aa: CASSYSQGALAGGTSTDTQYF

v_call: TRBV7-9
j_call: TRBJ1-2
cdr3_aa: CASIAMADYTF

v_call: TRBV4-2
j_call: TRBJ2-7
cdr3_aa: CASSQEKAGGRSYEQYF

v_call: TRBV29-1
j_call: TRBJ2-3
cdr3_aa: CSARFGTDTQYF

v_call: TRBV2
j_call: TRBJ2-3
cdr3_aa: CASLKGVGTDTQYF

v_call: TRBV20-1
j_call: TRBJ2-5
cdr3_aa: CSARGDSLETQYF

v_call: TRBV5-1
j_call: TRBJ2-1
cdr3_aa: CASSPGLADGEQFF

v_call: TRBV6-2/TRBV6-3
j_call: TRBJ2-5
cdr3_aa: CASSREGYQETQYF

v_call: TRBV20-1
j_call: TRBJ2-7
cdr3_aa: CSARDFRASYEQYF

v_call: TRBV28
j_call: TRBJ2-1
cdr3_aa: CASSPPGSGSFAEQFF

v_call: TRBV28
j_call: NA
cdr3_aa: CASSFRLAGVGDEQYF

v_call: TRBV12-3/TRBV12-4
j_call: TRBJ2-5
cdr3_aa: CASTMTGLAETQYF

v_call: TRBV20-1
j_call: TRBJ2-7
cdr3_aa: CSADGTSAESYEQYF